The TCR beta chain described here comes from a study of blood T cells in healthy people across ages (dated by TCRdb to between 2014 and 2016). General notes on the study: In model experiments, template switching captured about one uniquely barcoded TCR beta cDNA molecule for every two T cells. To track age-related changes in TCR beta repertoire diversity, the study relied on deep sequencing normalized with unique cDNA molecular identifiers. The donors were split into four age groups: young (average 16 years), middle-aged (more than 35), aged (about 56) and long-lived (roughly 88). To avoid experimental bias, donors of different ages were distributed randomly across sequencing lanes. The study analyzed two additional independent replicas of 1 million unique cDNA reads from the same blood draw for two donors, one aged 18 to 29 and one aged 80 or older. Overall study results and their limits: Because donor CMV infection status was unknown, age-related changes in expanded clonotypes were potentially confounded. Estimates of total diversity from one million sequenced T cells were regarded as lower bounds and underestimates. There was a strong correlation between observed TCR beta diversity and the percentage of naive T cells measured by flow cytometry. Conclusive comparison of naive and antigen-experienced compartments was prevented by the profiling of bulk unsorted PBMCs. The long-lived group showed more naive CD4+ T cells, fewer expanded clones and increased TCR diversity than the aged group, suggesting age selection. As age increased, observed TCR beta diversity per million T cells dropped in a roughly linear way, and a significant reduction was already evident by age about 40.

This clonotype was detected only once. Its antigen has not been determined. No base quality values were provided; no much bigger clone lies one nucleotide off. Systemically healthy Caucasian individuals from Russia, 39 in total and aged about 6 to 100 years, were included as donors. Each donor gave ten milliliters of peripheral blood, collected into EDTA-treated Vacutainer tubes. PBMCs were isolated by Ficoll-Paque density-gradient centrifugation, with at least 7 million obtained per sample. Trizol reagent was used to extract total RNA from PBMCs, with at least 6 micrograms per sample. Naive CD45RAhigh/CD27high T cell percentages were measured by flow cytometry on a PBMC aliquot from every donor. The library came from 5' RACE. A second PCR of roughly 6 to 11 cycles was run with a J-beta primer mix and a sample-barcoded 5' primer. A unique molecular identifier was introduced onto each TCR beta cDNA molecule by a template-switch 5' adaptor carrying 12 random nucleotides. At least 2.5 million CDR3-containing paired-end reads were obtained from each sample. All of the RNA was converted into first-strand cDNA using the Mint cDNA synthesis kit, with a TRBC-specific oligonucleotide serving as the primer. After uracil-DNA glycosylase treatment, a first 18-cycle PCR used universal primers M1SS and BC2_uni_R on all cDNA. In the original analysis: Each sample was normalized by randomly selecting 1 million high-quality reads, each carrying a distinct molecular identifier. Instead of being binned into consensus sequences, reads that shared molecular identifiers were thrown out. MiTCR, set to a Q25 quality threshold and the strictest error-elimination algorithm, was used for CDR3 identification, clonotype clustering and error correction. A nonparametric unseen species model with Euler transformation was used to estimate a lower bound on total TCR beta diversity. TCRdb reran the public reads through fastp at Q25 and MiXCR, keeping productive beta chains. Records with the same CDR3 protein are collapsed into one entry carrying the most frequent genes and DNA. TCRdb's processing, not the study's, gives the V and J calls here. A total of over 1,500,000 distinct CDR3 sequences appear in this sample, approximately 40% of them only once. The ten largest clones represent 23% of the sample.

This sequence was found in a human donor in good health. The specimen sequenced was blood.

The nucleotide sequence is given as TGTGCCTGGAGTGGGCATTCGGGGGAGACCCAGTACTTC. It specifies CAWSGHSGETQYF. This receptor chain uses TRBV30 and TRBJ2-5; matching of 5 bases hints at TRBD2 as the D gene. Via the germline V gene (reference sequence), CDR1 is GTSNPN and CDR2 SVGIG. The CDR3 has 13 amino acids, counting the end cysteine and phenylalanine. The CDR3 DNA has 39 bases and is translated from base 1. V is shortened by 1 base, J by 5 bases, and the region joining them spans 11 bases.